The rows below give T cell receptor beta chains drawn from one sample of a study of beta chain features in type 1 diabetes. Produced via immunoSEQ multiplex PCR; TCRdb's table is partial and in-frame only. Of 300,000 to 350,000 clones listed, around 7.6% are singletons. Specimen: central memory CD4+ T cells from blood. All receptors derive from a woman in her late teens or twenties in good health. CDR3s include the opening cysteine and the closing phenylalanine or tryptophan. The D gene is left open where the match is weak. Clone size is stated in some rows and not others, as once, few, many or a class when expanded.

V	size	J	D	DNA	CDR3
TRBV4-2	many	TRBJ1-5	TRBD1	TGTGCCAGCAGCCAAGAACCGTCGGGACAGGGGGGCCAGCCCCAGCATTTT	CASSQEPSGQGGQPQHF
TRBV14	few	TRBJ2-3	TRBD2	TGTGCCAGCAGCCCCTTGAGGGGACTAGCGGGGTCAGATACGCAGTATTTT	CASSPLRGLAGSDTQYF
TRBV10-3	many	TRBJ2-7	NA	TGTGCCATCAGGGACCACTACGAGCAGTACTTC	CAIRDHYEQYF
TRBV28	NA	TRBJ2-7	TRBD1	TGTGCCAGCAGTTTTGTGTCGCTCAGGGGGGAGCAGTACTTC	CASSFVSLRGEQYF
TRBV5-1	few	TRBJ2-2	TRBD1	TGCGCCAGCAGCTCCCGGACAGGGGGCGCATCAGGGGAGCTGTTTTTT	CASSSRTGGASGELFF
TRBV18	NA	TRBJ1-5	NA	TGTGCCAGCTCACGAGAAGACAGTCCCCAGCATTTT	CASSREDSPQHF
TRBV7-9	NA	TRBJ1-2	TRBD1	TGTGCCAGCACCGAAGGACAGGGATTAAACTATGGCTACACCTTC	CASTEGQGLNYGYTF
TRBV11-1	few	TRBJ2-3	TRBD2	TGTGCCAGCAGCCTACTAGCGGGAGGGCCAGATACGCAGTATTTT	CASSLLAGGPDTQYF
TRBV5-4	once	TRBJ2-5	NA	TGTGCCAGCAGCTTGGGACAGGGTGCGGGAGAGGAGACCCAGTACTTC	CASSLGQGAGEETQYF
TRBV15	NA	TRBJ2-7	NA	TGTGCCACCAGCAGAGATAGGGCAGGGGTGGGTGAGCAGTACTTC	CATSRDRAGVGEQYF
TRBV5-1	NA	TRBJ2-1	TRBD2	TGCGCCAGCAGCTCCCAGGCGGGAGGTTCCCTGTGGGAGCAGTTCTTC	CASSSQAGGSLWEQFF
TRBV7-6	NA	TRBJ1-1	TRBD1	TGTGCCAGCAGCTCGTTACTGGGGGACGGACAGGGGAACACTGAAGCTTTCTTT	CASSSLLGDGQGNTEAFF
TRBV4-2	few	TRBJ2-1	TRBD1	TGTGCCAGCAGCCAAGGGACAGGGGGCTTGGCGCCGTACCTAAACAATGAGCAGTTCTTC	CASSQGTGGLAPYLNNEQFF
TRBV12-5	NA	TRBJ2-1	TRBD2	TGTGCTAGTGGTTTGAATCGCGGGAGAAGGTGGAATGAGCAGTTCTTC	CASGLNRGRRWNEQFF
TRBV5-4	NA	TRBJ1-4	TRBD1	TGTGCCAGCAGCTCTGGACAGGAATATGAAAAACTGTTTTTT	CASSSGQEYEKLFF
TRBV28	few	TRBJ1-4	NA	TGTGCCAGCAGTTTACCGAATGAAAAACTGTTTTTT	CASSLPNEKLFF
TRBV7-8	NA	TRBJ1-5	NA	TGTGCCAGCAGTTCGGCGGATAGCAATCAGCCCCAGCATTTT	CASSSADSNQPQHF
TRBV4-3	NA	TRBJ2-1	TRBD2	TGCGCCAGCAGCCAAGGTCCAGTACTAGCGGGATCCTACAATGAGCAGTTCTTC	CASSQGPVLAGSYNEQFF
TRBV28	few	TRBJ1-5	NA	TGTGCGAGTCGTCAGCGGGAAAATCAGCCCCAGCATTTT	CASRQRENQPQHF
TRBV7-3	NA	TRBJ2-7	TRBD2	TGTGCCAGCAGCTTAGCGGGAGGGGACTCCTACGAGCAGTACTTC	CASSLAGGDSYEQYF
TRBV2	NA	TRBJ2-5	TRBD1	TGTGCCAGCAGCGGCTGGGACAGGCTACAAGAGACCCAGTACTTC	CASSGWDRLQETQYF
TRBV29-1	many	TRBJ2-3	NA	TGCAGCGCACCACCGGGGAACACAGATACGCAGTATTTT	CSAPPGNTDTQYF
TRBV19	NA	TRBJ2-6	NA	TGTGCCAGTACCTACCAACTGACTTTC	CASTYQLTF
TRBV7-2	NA	TRBJ1-4	TRBD1	TGTGCCAGCAGCCAACGACAGGGGACAACTGGGAAACTGTTTTTT	CASSQRQGTTGKLFF
TRBV10-2	NA	TRBJ2-1	NA	TGCGCCAGCAGTGGCTGGGGGGATCCCTACAATGAGCAGTTCTTC	CASSGWGDPYNEQFF
TRBV11-3	few	TRBJ2-3	TRBD2	TGTGCCAGCAGCCCCGCGGGAGCAGGCACAGATACGCAGTATTTT	CASSPAGAGTDTQYF
TRBV5-8	few	TRBJ2-7	TRBD2	TGTGCCAGCAGGTTAGCGGGAGACTACTCCTACGAGCAGTACTTC	CASRLAGDYSYEQYF
TRBV6-1	few	TRBJ2-5	TRBD1	TGTGCCAGCAGTACAGGGGACATCCAAGAGACCCAGTACTTC	CASSTGDIQETQYF
TRBV4-3	few	TRBJ2-5	NA	TGCGCCAGCAGCCTCAGGGGAGAACAAGAGACCCAGTACTTC	CASSLRGEQETQYF